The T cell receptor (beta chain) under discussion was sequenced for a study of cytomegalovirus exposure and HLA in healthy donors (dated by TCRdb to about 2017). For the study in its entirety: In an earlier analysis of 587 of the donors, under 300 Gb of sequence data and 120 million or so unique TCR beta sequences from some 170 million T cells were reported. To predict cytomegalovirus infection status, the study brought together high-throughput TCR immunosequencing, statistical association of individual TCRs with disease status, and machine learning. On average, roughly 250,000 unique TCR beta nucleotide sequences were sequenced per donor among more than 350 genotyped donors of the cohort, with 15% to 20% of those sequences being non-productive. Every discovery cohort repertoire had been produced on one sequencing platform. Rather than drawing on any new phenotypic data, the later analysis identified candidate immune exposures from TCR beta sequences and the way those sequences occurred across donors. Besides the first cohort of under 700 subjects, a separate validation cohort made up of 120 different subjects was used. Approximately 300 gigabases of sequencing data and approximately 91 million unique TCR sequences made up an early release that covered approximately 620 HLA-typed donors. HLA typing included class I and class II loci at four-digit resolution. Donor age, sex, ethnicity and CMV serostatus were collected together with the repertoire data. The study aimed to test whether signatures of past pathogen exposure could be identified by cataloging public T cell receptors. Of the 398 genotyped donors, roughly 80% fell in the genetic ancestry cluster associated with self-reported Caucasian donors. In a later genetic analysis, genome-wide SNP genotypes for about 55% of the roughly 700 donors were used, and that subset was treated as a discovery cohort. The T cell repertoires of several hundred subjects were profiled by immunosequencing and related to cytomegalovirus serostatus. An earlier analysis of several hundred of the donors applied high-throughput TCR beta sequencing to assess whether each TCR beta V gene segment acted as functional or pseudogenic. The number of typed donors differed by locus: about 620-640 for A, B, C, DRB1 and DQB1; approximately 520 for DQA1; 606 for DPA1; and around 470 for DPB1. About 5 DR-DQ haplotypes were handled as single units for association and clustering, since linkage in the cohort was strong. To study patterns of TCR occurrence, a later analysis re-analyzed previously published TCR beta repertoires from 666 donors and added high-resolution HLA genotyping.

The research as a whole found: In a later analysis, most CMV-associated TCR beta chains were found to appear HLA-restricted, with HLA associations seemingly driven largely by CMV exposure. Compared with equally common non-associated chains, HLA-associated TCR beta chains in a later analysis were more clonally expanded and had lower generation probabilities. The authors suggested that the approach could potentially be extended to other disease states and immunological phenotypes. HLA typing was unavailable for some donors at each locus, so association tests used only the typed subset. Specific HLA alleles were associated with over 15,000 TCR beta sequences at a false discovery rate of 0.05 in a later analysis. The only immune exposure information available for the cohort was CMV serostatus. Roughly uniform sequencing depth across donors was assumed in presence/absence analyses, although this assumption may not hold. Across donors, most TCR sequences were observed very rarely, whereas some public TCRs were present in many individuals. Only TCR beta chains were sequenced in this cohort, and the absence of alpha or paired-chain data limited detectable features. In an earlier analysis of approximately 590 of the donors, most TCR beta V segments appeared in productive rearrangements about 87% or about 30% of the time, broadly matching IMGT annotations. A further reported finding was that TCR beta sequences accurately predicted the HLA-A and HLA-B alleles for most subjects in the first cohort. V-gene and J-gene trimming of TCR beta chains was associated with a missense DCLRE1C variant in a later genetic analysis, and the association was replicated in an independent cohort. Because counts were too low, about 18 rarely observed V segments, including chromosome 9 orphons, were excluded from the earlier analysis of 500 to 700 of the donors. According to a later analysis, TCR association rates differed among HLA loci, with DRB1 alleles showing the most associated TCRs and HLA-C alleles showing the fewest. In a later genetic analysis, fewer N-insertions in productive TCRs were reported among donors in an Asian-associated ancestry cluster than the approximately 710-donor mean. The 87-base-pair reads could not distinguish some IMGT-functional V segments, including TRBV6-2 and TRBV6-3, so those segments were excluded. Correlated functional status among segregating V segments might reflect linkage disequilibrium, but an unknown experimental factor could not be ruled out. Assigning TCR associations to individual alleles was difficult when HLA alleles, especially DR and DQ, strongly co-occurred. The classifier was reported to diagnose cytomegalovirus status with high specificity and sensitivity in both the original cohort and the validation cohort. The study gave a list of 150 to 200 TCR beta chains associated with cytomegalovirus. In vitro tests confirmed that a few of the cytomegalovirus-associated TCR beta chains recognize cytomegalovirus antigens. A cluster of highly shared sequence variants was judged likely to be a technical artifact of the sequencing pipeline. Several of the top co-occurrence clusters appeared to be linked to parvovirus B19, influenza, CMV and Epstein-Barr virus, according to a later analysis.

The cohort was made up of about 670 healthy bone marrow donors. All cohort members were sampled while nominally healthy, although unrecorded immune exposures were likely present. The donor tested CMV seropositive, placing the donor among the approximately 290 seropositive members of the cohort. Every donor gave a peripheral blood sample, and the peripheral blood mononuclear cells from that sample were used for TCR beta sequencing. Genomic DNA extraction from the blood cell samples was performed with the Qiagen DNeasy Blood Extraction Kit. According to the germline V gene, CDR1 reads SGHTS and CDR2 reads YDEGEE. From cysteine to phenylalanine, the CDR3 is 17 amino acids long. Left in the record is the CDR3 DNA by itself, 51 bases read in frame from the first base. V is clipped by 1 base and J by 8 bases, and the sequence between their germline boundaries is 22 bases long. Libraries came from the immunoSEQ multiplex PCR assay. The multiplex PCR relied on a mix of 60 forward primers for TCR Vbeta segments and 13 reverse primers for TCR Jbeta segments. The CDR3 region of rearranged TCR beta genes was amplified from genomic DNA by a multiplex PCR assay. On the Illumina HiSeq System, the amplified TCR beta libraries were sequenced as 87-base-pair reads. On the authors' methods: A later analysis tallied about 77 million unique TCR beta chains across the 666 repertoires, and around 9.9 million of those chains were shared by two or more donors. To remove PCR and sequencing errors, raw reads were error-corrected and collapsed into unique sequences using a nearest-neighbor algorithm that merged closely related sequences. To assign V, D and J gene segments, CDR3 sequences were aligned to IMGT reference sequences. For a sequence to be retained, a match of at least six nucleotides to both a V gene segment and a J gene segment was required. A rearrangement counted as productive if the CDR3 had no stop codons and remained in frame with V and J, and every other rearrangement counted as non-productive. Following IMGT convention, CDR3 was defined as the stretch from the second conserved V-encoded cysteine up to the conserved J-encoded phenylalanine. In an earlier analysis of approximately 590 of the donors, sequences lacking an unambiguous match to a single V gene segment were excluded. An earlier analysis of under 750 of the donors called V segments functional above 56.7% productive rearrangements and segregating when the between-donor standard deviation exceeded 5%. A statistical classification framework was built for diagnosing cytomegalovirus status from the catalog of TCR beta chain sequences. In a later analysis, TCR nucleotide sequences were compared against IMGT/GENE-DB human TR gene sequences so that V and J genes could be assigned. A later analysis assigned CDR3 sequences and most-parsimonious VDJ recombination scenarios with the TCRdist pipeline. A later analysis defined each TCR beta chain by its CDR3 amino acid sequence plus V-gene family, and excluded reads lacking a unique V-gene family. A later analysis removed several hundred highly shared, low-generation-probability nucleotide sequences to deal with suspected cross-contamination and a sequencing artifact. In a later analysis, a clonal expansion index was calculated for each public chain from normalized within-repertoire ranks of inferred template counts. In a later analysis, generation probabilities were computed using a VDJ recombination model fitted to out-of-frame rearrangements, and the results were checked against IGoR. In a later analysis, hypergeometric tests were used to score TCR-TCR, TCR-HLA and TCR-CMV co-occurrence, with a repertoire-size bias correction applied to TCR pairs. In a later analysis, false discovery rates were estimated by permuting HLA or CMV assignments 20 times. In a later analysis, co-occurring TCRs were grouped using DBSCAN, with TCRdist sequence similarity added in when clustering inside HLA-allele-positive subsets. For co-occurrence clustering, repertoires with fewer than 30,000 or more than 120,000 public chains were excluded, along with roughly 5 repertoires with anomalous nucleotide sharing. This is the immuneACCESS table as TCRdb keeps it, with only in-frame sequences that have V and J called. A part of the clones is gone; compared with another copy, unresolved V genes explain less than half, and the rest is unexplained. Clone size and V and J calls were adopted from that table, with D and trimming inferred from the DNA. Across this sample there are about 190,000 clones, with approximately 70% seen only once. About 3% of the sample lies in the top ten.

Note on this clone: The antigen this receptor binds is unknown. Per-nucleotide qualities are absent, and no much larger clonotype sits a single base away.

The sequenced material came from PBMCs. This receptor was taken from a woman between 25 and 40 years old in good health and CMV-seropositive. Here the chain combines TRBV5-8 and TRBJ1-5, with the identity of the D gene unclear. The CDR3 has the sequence CASSLNLGGLLREPQHF. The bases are TGTGCCAGCAGCTTGAACCTCGGTGGCCTCTTGAGGGAGCCCCAGCATTTT.